Listed below are T cell receptor beta chains from one sample, sequenced in a study of T-cell memory formation after mild COVID-19. TCRdb processed the 5' RACE reads anew with MiXCR; each CDR3 protein has one entry. The sample consists of some 410,000 distinct CDR3 sequences, about 25% of them appearing once. Source material: PBMCs or a T cell subset sorted from them (not recorded which). The receptors here all came from an adult woman who had mild COVID-19 (a few samples of this study predate the infection). Cell type and time point are not known. Both conserved end residues are part of each CDR3. The D gene is left open where the match is weak. Some rows mark clone size as missing; the rest say once, few, many or name a class of expanded clone.

>TRBJ2-3|NA|few|TRBV5-1
CASSKTDTSTDTQYF
TGCGCCAGCAGCAAGACCGACACTAGCACAGATACGCAGTATTTT
>TRBJ1-3|TRBD1|few|TRBV5-1
CASSLTRSGTGHTSGNTIYF
TGCGCCAGCAGCTTGACGAGATCTGGGACAGGGCATACCTCTGGAAACACCATATATTTT
>TRBJ1-5|TRBD1|NA|TRBV19
CASEGQGAYQPQHF
TGTGCCAGTGAAGGACAGGGGGCATATCAGCCCCAGCATTTT
>TRBJ2-3|NA|NA|TRBV20-1
CSAREGSVGVTQYF
TGCAGTGCTAGAGAGGGGTCGGTAGGTGTTACGCAGTATTTT
>TRBJ1-6|TRBD1|NA|TRBV7-2
CASSRPGQGKRSPLHF
TGTGCCAGCAGCCGCCCGGGACAGGGAAAAAGATCACCCCTCCACTTT
>TRBJ1-2|NA|NA|TRBV18
CASSPPGTGYTF
TGTGCCAGCTCACCTCCAGGGACGGGCTACACCTTC
>TRBJ1-5|NA|NA|TRBV5-1
CASSMGPGQPQHF
TGCGCCAGCAGCATGGGACCGGGGCAGCCCCAGCATTTT
>TRBJ2-2|TRBD1|few|TRBV7-7
CATEKGQGASGELFF
TGTGCTACCGAAAAGGGACAGGGGGCAAGCGGGGAGCTGTTTTTT
>TRBJ1-5|NA|once|TRBV20-1
CSASMASEGNQPQHF
TGCAGTGCTAGTATGGCTAGTGAGGGGAATCAGCCCCAGCATTTT
>TRBJ1-3|NA|once|TRBV19
CASSGNTIYF
TGTGCCAGCTCGGGAAACACCATATATTTT
>TRBJ2-7|NA|NA|TRBV7-2
CASSSKTRDEQYF
TGTGCCAGCAGCTCCAAGACCAGGGACGAGCAGTACTTC
>TRBJ2-5|TRBD2|NA|TRBV5-6
CASSTLRGVGRETQYF
TGTGCCAGCAGCACTTTGCGGGGGGTTGGACGAGAGACCCAGTACTTC
>TRBJ1-2|NA|few|TRBV9
CASSVGGRGGLSGYGYTF
TGTGCCAGCAGCGTTGGGGGGCGTGGAGGCCTCAGCGGGTATGGCTACACCTTC
>TRBJ1-1|TRBD1|few|TRBV7-2
CASSFRGVNTEAFF
TGTGCCAGCAGCTTCAGGGGGGTAAACACTGAAGCTTTCTTT
>TRBJ2-7|TRBD1|NA|TRBV2
CASRPRQGNSYEQYF
TGTGCCAGCAGGCCTAGACAGGGCAACTCCTACGAGCAGTACTTC
>TRBJ2-7|NA|few|TRBV7-9
CASSPGAGGGYEQYF
TGTGCCAGCAGCCCCGGGGCAGGGGGAGGCTACGAGCAGTACTTC
>TRBJ1-2|NA|few|TRBV12-3/TRBV12-4
CASSFGPYRSGGNTF
TGTGCCAGCAGTTTCGGACCGTACAGGTCCGGTGGTAACACCTTC
>TRBJ1-1|TRBD1|NA|TRBV5-1
CASIGTAEAFF
TGCGCCAGCATAGGGACAGCCGAAGCTTTCTTT
>TRBJ2-1|NA|many|TRBV7-2
CASSLGDHYNEQFF
TGTGCCAGCAGCTTAGGAGACCACTACAATGAGCAGTTCTTC
>TRBJ2-7|TRBD1|few|TRBV3-1
CASSPKNQGATGEQYF
TGTGCCAGCAGCCCAAAGAATCAGGGGGCTACGGGGGAGCAGTACTTC
>TRBJ1-1|TRBD1|NA|TRBV27
CASSTTGGRTFF
TGTGCCAGCAGCACGACAGGGGGGAGGACTTTCTTT
>TRBJ2-2|NA|many|TRBV29-1
CSVDRQETGELFF
TGCAGCGTTGACAGACAGGAAACCGGGGAGCTGTTTTTT
>TRBJ1-1|NA|NA|TRBV4-1
CASSHPNVNTEAFF
TGCGCCAGCAGCCACCCGAACGTAAACACTGAAGCTTTCTTT
>TRBJ2-4|TRBD2|many|TRBV20-1
CSASSSGGAKNIQYF
TGCAGTGCTAGTTCTAGCGGGGGAGCCAAAAACATTCAGTACTTC
>TRBJ2-2|TRBD2|few|TRBV7-3
CASTHPALGGPGELFF
TGTGCCAGCACTCACCCGGCTTTGGGAGGGCCCGGGGAGCTGTTTTTT
>TRBJ2-1|TRBD1|NA|TRBV5-5
CASSSGTATYNEQFF
TGTGCCAGCAGTTCCGGGACAGCAACATACAATGAGCAGTTCTTC